The 27 T cell receptor beta chains below were found in one sample sequenced in a study of liver allograft versus peripheral blood T cells. Looking at the study overall: Hepatic allograft T cell receptor repertoires were evaluated relative to those present in recipients' peripheral blood.

TCRdb ran MiXCR on the reads and lists one entry per CDR3 protein. The table has roughly 4,000 distinct CDR3 sequences, around 19% seen once. These receptors were obtained from a human patient who had a liver transplant. Some T cells may originate from the graft donor.

For this clonotype: This likely reflects a read error, since a far larger clone is one base away. The rearrangement links TRBV6-5 to TRBJ2-7, with D perhaps matching TRBD2 (5 bases). There are 15 residues in the CDR3. Germline V gene data show CDR1 as MNHEY and CDR2 as SVGAGI. Trimming pared 4 bases from V and 6 bases from J, leaving 19 bases between. In nucleotides, the CDR3 is TGTGCCAGCAGTTCCCGTGGGGTAGAGGGAACCGAGCAGTACTTC. Residues: CASSSRGVEGTEQYF.

J is TRBJ1-1 and V is TRBV30, with D unclear. V lost 0 bases and J lost 0, with 11 bases in between. Per the germline V gene, CDR1 is GTSNPN and CDR2 is SVGIG (reference sequence). The CDR3 is made up of 15 amino acids. This CDR3 reads CAWSVQGPVNTEAFF. For the CDR3, the DNA is TGTGCCTGGAGTGTACAAGGGCCAGTGAACACTGAAGCTTTCTTT.

This chain connects TRBV7-9 to TRBJ2-1; D may be TRBD1 (6 bases). The germline gives CDR1 SEHNR, CDR2 FQNEAQ (reference sequence). CDR3 length: 13 amino acids. The V end lost 4 bases, the J end lost 5 bases, and 9 bases lay between the germline ends. CDR3 nucleotide sequence: TGTGCCAGCAGCTCGGACAGAAACAATGAGCAGTTCTTC. It encodes CASSSDRNNEQFF.

This clonotype is deemed medium-sized. V and J are TRBV13 and TRBJ2-3; unclear D gene. The CDR3 is 14 residues long. Germline V lookup: CDR1 PRHDT, CDR2 FYEKMQ (reference sequence). Trimming left V 1 base short and J 0 bases short, with 5 bases between. As DNA, the CDR3 is TGTGCCAGCAGCTTAGCTACTAGCACAGATACGCAGTATTTT. It is translated as CASSLATSTDTQYF. Variable domain in full (rest from reference TRBV13 and TRBJ2-3): AAGVIQSPRHLIKEKRETATLKCYPIPRHDTVYWYQQGPGQDPQFLISFYEKMQSDKGSIPDRFSAQQFSDYHSELNMSSLELGDSALYFCASSLATSTDTQYFGPGTRLTVL.

For this clonotype: This may arise from a read error, as a much more abundant clone is one base away. This chain's CDR3 is CASSLKGAWDNEQLF. The CDR3 DNA reads TGTGCCAGCAGTTTAAAGGGGGCGTGGGACAATGAGCAGCTCTTC. The chain uses TRBV28 and TRBJ2-1; TRBD1 agrees at 7 bases. Germline CDR1 reads MDHEN; CDR2 reads SYDVKM. This CDR3 is built from 15 residues.

This clonotype is judged medium-sized (0.01 to 0.1%). The chain combines TRBV7-9 with TRBJ2-7; D not resolved. This CDR3 spans 13 amino acids. The germline V gene encodes CDR1 SEHNR and CDR2 FQNEAQ (reference sequence). Trimming shortened V by 6 bases and J by 2 bases, and 11 bases separated the two germline ends. In DNA, the CDR3 is TGTGCCAGCAGTCCGCTTGAGACCTACGAGCAGTACTTC. Translating gives CASSPLETYEQYF.

By share, this clonotype counts as medium-sized. This sequence joins TRBV6-1 and TRBJ2-7; 8 positions agree with TRBD1. This CDR3 has 14 residues. V lost 6 bases, J lost 5 bases, and 9 bases stayed unmatched. Germline CDR1 reads MNHNS; CDR2 reads SASEGT. CDR3 nucleotides: TGTGCCAGCAGCCAGGACAGGGATTACAACGAGCAGTACTTC. Its protein product is CASSQDRDYNEQYF.

This clonotype was seen a few times. V and J are TRBV7-9 and TRBJ1-5; D uncertain. The V gene's germline CDR1 is SEHNR and CDR2 FQNEAQ (reference sequence). The CDR3 is 14 residues long. Trimming stripped 1 base from V and 4 bases from J, with 8 bases between. CDR3 coding DNA: TGTGCCAGCAGCTTAGGGGCCGGGAATCAGCCCCAGCATTTT. This encodes CASSLGAGNQPQHF.

This clonotype is deemed medium-sized. The chain carries TRBV10-3 and TRBJ1-1, with no clear D. From germline, CDR1 is ENHRY and CDR2 SYGVKD. CDR3 length: 13 amino acids. V dropped 8 bases and J dropped 4 bases, with 14 bases sitting between them. This chain's CDR3 is CAISAGSGTEAFF. The CDR3 nucleotides are TGTGCCATCTCTGCCGGGAGCGGCACTGAAGCTTTCTTT.

This clonotype is medium-sized within its sample. The chain carries TRBV28 and TRBJ2-2; 12 bases match TRBD2. J gave up 6 bases and V 2 bases, and 4 bases lay outside the gene matches. The CDR3 covers 16 residues. CDR1 MDHEN and CDR2 SYDVKM come from the germline V gene. As DNA, the CDR3 is TGTGCCAGCAGTTTACAGGCTAGCGGGGGGGCCGGGGAGCTGTTTTTT. This translates into CASSLQASGGAGELFF.

By frequency in the sample, this clonotype is medium-sized. V usage is TRBV19 and J usage is TRBJ1-5; D uncertain. Germline loops: CDR1 LNHDA, CDR2 SQIVND (reference sequence). The V and J ends lost 3 bases and 4 bases respectively, with 7 bases between them. The CDR3 has 13 amino acids. CDR3 residues: CASSINANQPQHF. The DNA for the CDR3 is TGTGCCAGTAGTATTAACGCGAATCAGCCCCAGCATTTT.

In its sample, this clonotype ranks as large. The rearrangement uses TRBV27 and TRBJ1-6; D is ambiguous. V lost 6 bases and J lost 12, with 12 bases in between. Germline values: CDR1 MNHEY, CDR2 SMNVEV (reference sequence). The CDR3 is 12 amino acids. For the CDR3, the DNA is TGTGCCAGCAGGCAATTGGGGTTACCCCTCCACTTT. Its protein is CASRQLGLPLHF.

Sample share makes this clonotype medium-sized. This chain uses TRBV13 with TRBJ2-3, with D unresolved. The germline CDR1 and CDR2 sequences are PRHDT and FYEKMQ (reference sequence). V was pared by 1 base and J by 2 bases, with 7 bases between. This CDR3 region has 14 residues. The CDR3 reads CASSLAGYTDTQYF. As DNA, the CDR3 is TGTGCCAGCAGCTTAGCGGGTTACACAGATACGCAGTATTTT.

Points on this clonotype: A clone one base away is much larger, so this may be a read error. The V call is TRBV5-4, the J call TRBJ2-6; 7 nucleotides agree with TRBD2. The V segment lost 4 bases and the J segment 8 bases; nucleotides outside the gene matches: 12. Germline V gene data show CDR1 as SGHNT and CDR2 as YYREEE (reference sequence). The CDR3 consists of 16 residues. CDR3 nucleotides: TGTGCCAGCAGCCCCCGATGGGGGGGGGGGACCAACGTCCTGACTTTC. Encoded protein: CASSPRWGGGTNVLTF.

This clonotype is labeled as medium-sized (0.01 to 0.1%). The CDR3 here is CASSLGTDYYNEQFF. For the CDR3, the DNA is TGTGCCAGCAGCTTGGGGACAGATTACTACAATGAGCAGTTCTTC. V is TRBV5-6 and J is TRBJ2-1, with D possibly TRBD1 on 6 matching bases. V was trimmed by 0 bases and J by 3 bases, leaving 10 bases between them. CDR1 is SGHDT and CDR2 is YYEEEE in the germline V gene. CDR3 length: 15 residues.

A few counts support this clonotype. CDR3: CASSRIRDSQETQYF. The CDR3 nucleotides read TGTGCCAGCAGCCGCATCCGGGACAGTCAAGAGACCCAGTACTTC. This sequence joins TRBV11-2 and TRBJ2-5; 7 bases agree with TRBD1. The CDR3 is 15 amino acids. Per germline, CDR1 SGHAT and CDR2 FQNNGV. V was pared by 5 bases and J by 2 bases, with 8 bases of the junction left unmatched.

By its share, this clonotype is medium-sized. The chain employs TRBV5-4 and TRBJ2-1; unclear D gene. The CDR3 has 12 residues. Trimming stripped 0 bases from V and 8 bases from J, with 6 bases between. Germline V CDR1 and CDR2: SGHNT, YYREEE (reference sequence). This chain's CDR3 is CASSLAGYEQFF. The CDR3 DNA sequence: TGTGCCAGCAGCTTGGCCGGGTATGAGCAGTTCTTC.

Within the sample, this clonotype is medium-sized. The J gene is TRBJ2-7, the V gene TRBV19; perhaps D is TRBD1 or TRBD2 (7 bases each). The CDR3 consists of 15 residues. Germline assignment: CDR1 LNHDA and CDR2 SQIVND (reference sequence). V gave up 8 bases and J gave up 3 bases, with 20 bases separating them. CDR3 amino acids: CASSRGGGEVYEQYF. The CDR3 bases are TGTGCCAGTTCCCGGGGAGGGGGCGAGGTCTACGAGCAGTACTTC.

In its sample, this clonotype is medium-sized. CDR3: CATSSPVGATDTQYF. For the CDR3, the DNA is TGTGCCACCAGCAGCCCCGTAGGGGCCACAGATACGCAGTATTTT. The rearrangement links TRBV15 to TRBJ2-3; D may be TRBD1 (5 bases). This CDR3 is built from 15 residues. Per germline, CDR1 LNHNV and CDR2 YYDKDF (reference sequence). The V and J ends lost 3 bases and 2 bases respectively, with 12 bases between them.

This clonotype is classed as medium-sized (0.01 to 0.1%). The chain uses TRBV19 and TRBJ2-1; possibly TRBD1 or TRBD2 for D (5 bases each). This CDR3 is built from 12 residues. The germline CDR1 and CDR2 sequences are LNHDA and SQIVND (reference sequence). The CDR3 region has the DNA TGTGGAAGCGACGGGGCCCACAATGAGCAGTTCTTC. Amino acids: CGSDGAHNEQFF.

This clonotype was found many times. The chain carries TRBV6-6 and TRBJ2-5; D possibly corresponds to TRBD1 (5 bases). The CDR3 extends over 12 amino acids. Per germline, CDR1 MNHNY and CDR2 SVGAGI (reference sequence). The V end was cut by 7 bases, the J end by 5 bases, with 11 bases between. The CDR3 loop is CASKSGKETQYF. The CDR3 nucleotides read TGTGCCAGCAAGTCAGGGAAGGAGACCCAGTACTTC.

This clonotype ranks as medium-sized. The rearrangement joins TRBV7-9 to TRBJ1-3; D is ambiguous. Germline CDR1 SEHNR, CDR2 FQNEAQ (reference sequence). CDR3 length: 11 residues. V was trimmed by 8 bases and J by 7 bases, leaving 9 bases between them. The CDR3 loop is CASGLENTIYF. Written as DNA, the CDR3 is TGTGCCAGCGGTCTTGAGAACACCATATATTTT.

This clonotype qualifies as medium-sized. The chain joins TRBV28 to TRBJ2-7; TRBD2 matches 10 bases. After removal of 4 bases from V and 0 bases from J, the junction contained 3 bases not matched to a gene. Germline loops: CDR1 MDHEN, CDR2 SYDVKM. The CDR3 spans 15 residues. DNA for the CDR3: TGTGCCAGCAGTTATGGGACTAGCGACTCCTACGAGCAGTACTTC. This sequence encodes CASSYGTSDSYEQYF.

J is TRBJ2-3 and V is TRBV12-3 or TRBV12-4; the D is unclear. This CDR3 is built from 10 residues. V was shortened by 4 bases and J by 8 bases, with 4 bases between the two germline ends. The CDR3 nucleotides read TGTGCCAGCAGTTCTAGTACGCAGTATTTT. Protein sequence: CASSSSTQYF.

This clonotype has just a few counts. The chain recombines TRBV5-6 with TRBJ2-2, with 14 bases identical to TRBD2. The germline V gene has CDR1 SGHDT and CDR2 YYEEEE. The CDR3 extends over 17 amino acids. The V and J ends lost 3 bases and 6 bases, in that order; junction bases with no gene match: 7. CDR3 protein: CASSSGLAGGLPGELFF. CDR3 DNA: TGTGCCAGCAGCTCTGGACTAGCGGGAGGTCTCCCCGGGGAGCTGTTTTTT.

By its share, this clonotype is medium-sized (0.01 to 0.1%). The V gene is TRBV20-1, the J gene TRBJ1-2; tentative D call: TRBD1 (6 bases). In germline, CDR1 is DFQATT, CDR2 SNEGSKA (reference sequence). CDR3 length equals 14 residues. The CDR3, as DNA: TGCAGCACCGAAGGGGGGCGCCGTGGCTATGGCTACACCTTC. Its translation: CSTEGGRRGYGYTF.

This clonotype is labeled medium-sized (0.01 to 0.1%). The chain uses TRBV15 and TRBJ2-1; D tentatively reads TRBD1 or TRBD2 (5 bases each). Trimming pared 0 bases from V and 0 bases from J, leaving 18 bases between. CDR1 and CDR2 (germline): LNHNV, YYDKDF (reference sequence). This CDR3 is 19 amino acids long. The CDR3 nucleotides read TGTGCCACCAGCAGAGATTGGGGACCCCTGGGCAGCTCCTACAATGAGCAGTTCTTC. Translation gives CATSRDWGPLGSSYNEQFF.